These 29 T cell receptor beta chains originate from one sample sequenced in a study of post-analysis software for immune sequencing data. No antigen is known for these receptors. Each TCR beta cDNA library carried unique molecular identifiers. TCRdb recomputed calls from the PCR reads with MiXCR, one row per CDR3 protein. This sample has about 820,000 distinct CDR3 sequences, with under 70% found just once. Study-level results: A few TRBV segments (TRBV5-6, TRBV5-1 and TRBV20-1 among them) occurred more frequently in patients than in controls.

The sample taken for sequencing was blood. The source is a girl under 18 with multiple sclerosis.

This chain's CDR3 is CASSWTGASHGYTF. The DNA of the CDR3 is TGTGCCAGCAGTTGGACAGGGGCCTCCCATGGCTACACCTTC. The chain joins TRBV27 to TRBJ1-2; 9 bases map to TRBD1. The ends lost 4 bases at V and 6 bases at J; junction bases unmatched: 6. This CDR3 comprises 14 residues. Germline V gene lookup returns CDR1 MNHEY and CDR2 SMNVEV (reference sequence).

The gene calls are TRBV5-6 and TRBJ1-5; D ambiguous. In germline, CDR1 is SGHDT, CDR2 YYEEEE. This CDR3 comprises 15 residues. The V end was cut by 3 bases, the J end by 5 bases, with 15 bases between. The CDR3 bases are TGTGCCAGCAGCTCGACTCAGAATGGGCATCAGCCCCAGCATTTT. Its translation: CASSSTQNGHQPQHF.

The chain joins TRBV3-1 to TRBJ2-4, with 10 bases fitting TRBD1. Germline CDR1 reads LGHDT; CDR2 reads YNNKEL (reference sequence). Trimming removed 7 bases from V and 1 base from J; junction bases left unmatched: 4. The CDR3 has 15 amino acids. CDR3 DNA sequence: TGTGCCAGCACCGGACAGGGGGTCGCCAAAAACATTCAGTACTTC. As protein: CASTGQGVAKNIQYF.

V is TRBV20-1 and J is TRBJ2-1; a weak D match, TRBD2 (5 bases). The CDR3 loop spans 17 amino acids. Germline V gene lookup returns CDR1 DFQATT and CDR2 SNEGSKA (reference sequence). The V and J ends lost 0 bases and 8 bases respectively, with 23 bases between them. For the CDR3, the DNA is TGCAGTGCTAGAGATGGGGAATCGCTAGCCTTGAGTGATGAGCAGTTCTTC. Protein sequence: CSARDGESLALSDEQFF.

This chain uses TRBV6-5 with TRBJ2-5; possibly TRBD2 for D (6 bases). The V end was cut by 2 bases, the J end by 1 base, with 11 bases between. This CDR3 is built from 15 residues. Looked up from germline, CDR1 is MNHEY and CDR2 is SVGAGI. The CDR3 sequence: CASSYGGTLQETQYF. The CDR3 nucleotides read TGTGCCAGCAGTTACGGCGGGACGCTCCAAGAGACCCAGTACTTC.

This clonotype was observed a handful of times. This rearrangement joins TRBV7-3 to TRBJ1-2; unclear D gene. Germline CDR1 and CDR2: SGHTA and FQGTGA. The ends were cut back, 5 bases at V and 4 bases at J, with 11 bases in the middle. The CDR3 covers 13 residues. CDR3 sequence (DNA): TGTGCCAGCAGCCCGCAGGAAGGCTATGGCTACACCTTC. This gives the protein CASSPQEGYGYTF.

The chain links TRBV4-1 to TRBJ2-1; a possible D gene is TRBD2 (6 bases). In germline, CDR1 is MGHRA, CDR2 YSYEKL. V shed 2 bases and J shed 6 bases, with 17 bases lying between them. This CDR3 has 16 amino acids. DNA for the CDR3: TGCGCCAGCAGCCAACTCCCGCGGGACCTCGTCAATGAGCAGTTCTTC. The encoded protein is CASSQLPRDLVNEQFF.

V is TRBV6-5 and J is TRBJ2-7; maybe TRBD2 (5 bases). V shed 7 bases and J shed 0 bases, with 10 bases lying between them. CDR1 MNHEY and CDR2 SVGAGI come from the germline V gene. This CDR3 comprises 13 residues. In nucleotides, the CDR3 is TGTGCCAGCACGGGGTCCAGCTCCTACGAGCAGTACTTC. Encoded protein: CASTGSSSYEQYF.

V is TRBV20-1 and J is TRBJ2-7; 7 bases agree with TRBD2. J lost 3 bases, V lost 0 bases, and 5 bases had no gene match. CDR3 length: 14 amino acids. The germline V gene has CDR1 DFQATT and CDR2 SNEGSKA (reference sequence). CDR3 in DNA: TGCAGTGCTAGAGAGGGCGGGAGAGGCTACGAGCAGTACTTC. Translated: CSAREGGRGYEQYF.

This rearrangement joins TRBV5-6 to TRBJ2-3; 7 bases match TRBD2. The CDR3 length is 16 residues. V trimming: 4 bases; J trimming: 0 bases; junction bases outside the gene matches: 8. The germline V gene encodes CDR1 SGHDT and CDR2 YYEEEE. The CDR3 region has the DNA TGTGCCAGCAGCAGCGGGACGGGCGTTAGCACAGATACGCAGTATTTT. This encodes CASSSGTGVSTDTQYF.

V and J are TRBV11-2 and TRBJ2-7; D is ambiguous. V shed 6 bases and J shed 0 bases, with 15 bases lying between them. Germline CDR1 SGHAT, CDR2 FQNNGV. This CDR3 has 15 amino acids. The CDR3 nucleotides read TGTGCCAGCAGTAAAGCGACCGGGCACTCCTACGAGCAGTACTTC. It specifies CASSKATGHSYEQYF.

The gene calls are TRBV7-3 and TRBJ2-1; D gene uncertain. The CDR3 has 15 residues. The ends were cut back, 1 base at V and 8 bases at J, with 15 bases in the middle. CDR1 is SGHTA and CDR2 is FQGTGA in the germline V gene. As DNA, the CDR3 is TGTGCCAGCAGCTTAAGTAGGCACCCCGATGATGAGCAGTTCTTC. Its translation: CASSLSRHPDDEQFF.

The chain joins TRBV4-1 to TRBJ2-5; perhaps TRBD2 as D (7 bases). The V end was cut by 2 bases, the J end by 4 bases, with 17 bases between. CDR1 and CDR2 (germline): MGHRA, YSYEKL. The CDR3 has 16 residues. The CDR3 coding sequence is TGCGCCAGCAGCCAAACTAGTGGGAGGGGGGGAGAGACCCAGTACTTC. This sequence encodes CASSQTSGRGGETQYF.

Written as DNA, the CDR3 is TGTGCCAGCAGCCTTTACAGGGTGGGGCATGAGCAGTTCTTC. Protein product: CASSLYRVGHEQFF. The chain recombines TRBV7-9 with TRBJ2-1; D possibly corresponds to TRBD1 (6 bases). CDR3 size: 14 residues. The V gene's germline CDR1 is SEHNR and CDR2 FQNEAQ (reference sequence). V lost 5 bases and J 8 bases, leaving 16 bases between the germline ends.

The chain has TRBV9 and TRBJ2-2; TRBD2 aligns across 7 bases. The CDR3 runs 16 residues. With 0 bases clipped from V and 5 bases from J, the junction kept 7 bases outside the gene matches. Germline V gene data show CDR1 as SGDLS and CDR2 as YYNGEE. The CDR3: CASSVGSGTRTGELFF. The CDR3 region has the DNA TGTGCCAGCAGCGTAGGCAGCGGGACGAGGACCGGGGAGCTGTTTTTT.

CDR3 DNA: TGTGCCAGCAGTTTAAGGACTGGCTACACCTTC. Encoded protein: CASSLRTGYTF. The chain employs TRBV12-3 or TRBV12-4 and TRBJ1-2; D gene uncertain. There are 11 residues in the CDR3. The V end lost 2 bases, the J end lost 7 bases, and 5 bases lay between the germline ends.

V and J are TRBV29-1 and TRBJ2-1; D is uncertain. The CDR3 loop spans 10 amino acids. Trimming stripped 5 bases from V and 13 bases from J, with 12 bases between. CDR1 SQVTM and CDR2 ANQGSEA come from the germline V gene. The DNA for the CDR3 is TGCAGCGTTAACCCTCCTGACCAGTTCTTC. Its translation is CSVNPPDQFF.

The chain uses TRBV18 and TRBJ2-1, with D perhaps matching TRBD2 (5 bases). The better agreement between TRBJ2-7 and the DNA end casts doubt on the J call. The CDR3 loop spans 17 amino acids. Germline assignment: CDR1 KGHSH and CDR2 LQKENI. The CDR3 here is CASSPPLPGGSYNEQYF. In nucleotides, the CDR3 is TGTGCCAGCTCACCACCGCTACCTGGAGGCTCCTACAATGAGCAGTACTTC.

The rearrangement joins TRBV7-7 to TRBJ2-1; maybe TRBD1 (6 bases). This CDR3 comprises 13 residues. Germline CDR1 SSHAT, CDR2 FNYEAQ (reference sequence). Trimming removed 5 bases at V and 6 bases at J, with 11 bases between. DNA for the CDR3: TGTGCCAGCAGCGTAGACAGGATCAATGAGCAGTTCTTC. Translation: CASSVDRINEQFF.

The CDR3 DNA reads TGCGCCGCTTACCAGCCAGCGGAGCATCTGGGGTACTTC. This translates into CAAYQPAEHLGYF. The V gene is TRBV4-1, the J gene TRBJ2-5, with D possibly matching TRBD2 (5 bases). This CDR3 has 13 residues. Germline CDR1 MGHRA, CDR2 YSYEKL. V lost 11 bases and J lost 13, with 26 bases in between.

This chain joins TRBV7-2 and TRBJ2-7, with TRBD2 matching over 7 bases. V was clipped by 4 bases and J by 1 base; unmatched bases: 7. The CDR3 consists of 15 residues. Germline V gives CDR1 SGHTA, CDR2 FQGNSA. CDR3 loop: CASSSRNGGSYEQYF. CDR3 DNA sequence: TGTGCCAGCAGCTCCCGCAACGGGGGGTCCTACGAGCAGTACTTC.

This clonotype was detected a few times. The chain is built from TRBV12-3 or TRBV12-4 and TRBJ2-1, with TRBD1 identical over 9 bases. The J segment lost 8 bases and the V segment lost 7 bases, leaving 3 bases of the junction unmatched. CDR3 length: 12 amino acids. The CDR3 nucleotides are TGTGCCAGCACCACAGGGGGCGATGAGCAGTTCTTC. It encodes CASTTGGDEQFF.

The chain joins TRBV29-1 to TRBJ2-7; TRBD1 is a possible D gene (6 bases). The CDR3 totals 13 residues. V lost 5 bases and J lost 3, with 14 bases in between. Germline CDR1 is SQVTM and CDR2 is ANQGSEA. DNA of the CDR3: TGCAGCGTTACAGGGTTAGGCGTCTACGAGCAGTACTTC. Encoded protein: CSVTGLGVYEQYF.

The sample holds a few counts of this clonotype. A junction boundary mismatches the germline segment, possibly from a read error. The rearrangement links TRBV20-1 to TRBJ2-7, with a weak D call TRBD1 (5 bases). Looked up from germline, CDR1 is DFQATT and CDR2 is SNEGSKA (reference sequence). This CDR3 region has 13 residues. Written as DNA, the CDR3 is TGTAGTGCTAGTTCAGGGTTCACCTACGAGCAGTACTTC. It encodes CSASSGFTYEQYF.

The count of this clonotype is one. The chain combines TRBV5-1 with TRBJ1-5; D is possibly TRBD1 (6 bases). The CDR3 spans 15 residues. V lost 1 base and J lost 6, with 14 bases in between. CDR1 and CDR2 from the germline V gene are SGHRS and YFSETQ. CDR3: CASSLRAGEAQPQHF. The CDR3 DNA reads TGCGCCAGCAGCTTGAGGGCAGGGGAAGCTCAGCCCCAGCATTTT.

The chain links TRBV29-1 to TRBJ1-4; weak D call: TRBD1 (6 bases). The CDR3 extends over 15 amino acids. V lost 7 bases and J 7 bases, leaving 22 bases between the germline ends. Germline CDR1 SQVTM, CDR2 ANQGSEA. CDR3 bases: TGCAGCGGCCTGTCGGGGGGGGCGGAGAGTGAAAAACTGTTTTTT. Amino acids: CSGLSGGAESEKLFF.

The genes are TRBV21-1 and TRBJ2-7; the table's D call, TRBD2, was not checked against the DNA. TRBV21-1 counts as a pseudogene. This CDR3 region has 18 residues. The CDR3 DNA follows: TGTGCCAGCAGCAACGAAAAGACTAGCGGAGCATACTCCTACGAGCAGTACTTC. Translation gives CASSNEKTSGAYSYEQYF.

The genes are TRBV12-3 or TRBV12-4 and TRBJ2-1; 11 bases align to TRBD2. CDR3 length equals 15 residues. Losses at the gene ends were 5 bases for V and 6 bases for J; bases not matched to a gene: 6. In DNA, the CDR3 is TGTGCCAGCAGTGCAACTAGCGGGAGTTCCAATGAGCAGTTCTTC. Its protein is CASSATSGSSNEQFF.

The sample holds a few counts of this clonotype. The chain uses TRBV7-2 and TRBJ2-7; TRBD1 is a possible D gene (6 bases). V was shortened by 2 bases and J by 9 bases, with 11 bases between the two germline ends. CDR3 length: 12 amino acids. Germline CDR1 and CDR2: SGHTA and FQGNSA. This CDR3 is CASSLTTGRQYF. DNA for the CDR3: TGTGCCAGCAGCTTAACTACAGGGAGGCAGTACTTC.